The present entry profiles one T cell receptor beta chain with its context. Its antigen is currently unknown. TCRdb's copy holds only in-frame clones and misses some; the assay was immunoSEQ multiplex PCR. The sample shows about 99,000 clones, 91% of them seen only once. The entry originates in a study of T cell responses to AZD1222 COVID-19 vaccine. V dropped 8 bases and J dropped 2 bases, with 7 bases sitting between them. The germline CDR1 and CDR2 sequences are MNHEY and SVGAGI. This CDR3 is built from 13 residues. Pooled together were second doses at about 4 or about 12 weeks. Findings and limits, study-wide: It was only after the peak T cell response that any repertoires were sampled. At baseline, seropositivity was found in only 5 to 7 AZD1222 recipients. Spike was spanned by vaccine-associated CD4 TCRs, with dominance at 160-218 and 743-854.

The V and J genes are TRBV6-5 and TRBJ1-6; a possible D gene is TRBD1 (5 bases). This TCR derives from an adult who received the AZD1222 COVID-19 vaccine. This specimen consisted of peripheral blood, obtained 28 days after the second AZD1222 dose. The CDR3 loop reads CASGATYNSPLHF. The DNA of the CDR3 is TGTGCCAGCGGGGCAACCTATAATTCACCCCTCCACTTT.